The present T cell receptor (beta chain) was sequenced within a study of regulatory T cells in long-lasting Graves disease. With 4 bases clipped from V and 5 bases from J, the junction kept 2 bases outside the gene matches. The germline V gene encodes CDR1 SGHDN and CDR2 FVKESK. This CDR3 contains 13 residues. Documented time point: persistent/refractory GD, antithyroid drugs over 5 years with positive TRAb. PBMC-extracted RNA yielded the TCR library. Diagnosis followed American Thyroid Association guidelines for Graves' disease. Building of the TCR beta libraries involved iRepertoire HTBI primers and Arm-PCR of CDR3 regions. TCRdb itself ran the multiplex PCR reads through MiXCR, one entry per CDR3 protein. The sample lists about 470,000 distinct CDR3 sequences, around 20% occurring once.

The TCR was taken from a female donor with Graves disease. The chain couples TRBV14 to TRBJ2-4; 7 bases fit TRBD1. This specimen consisted of peripheral blood mononuclear cells (PBMCs), obtained when the disease was refractory, from a patient treated with antithyroid drugs. The CDR3 nucleotides are TGTGCCAGCAGCCGGACAGGTCAAAACATTCAGTACTTC. Protein product: CASSRTGQNIQYF.